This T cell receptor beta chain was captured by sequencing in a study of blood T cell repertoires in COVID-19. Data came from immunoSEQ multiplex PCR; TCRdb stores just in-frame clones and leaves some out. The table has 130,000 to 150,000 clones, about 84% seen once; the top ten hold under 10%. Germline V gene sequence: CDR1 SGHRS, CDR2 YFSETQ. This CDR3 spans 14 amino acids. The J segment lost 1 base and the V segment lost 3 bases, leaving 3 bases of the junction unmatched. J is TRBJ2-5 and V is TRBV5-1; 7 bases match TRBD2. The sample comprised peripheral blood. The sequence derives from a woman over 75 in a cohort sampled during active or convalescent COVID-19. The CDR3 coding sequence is TGCGCCAGCAGCTGGGAGGGGTTCCAAGAGACCCAGTACTTC. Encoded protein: CASSWEGFQETQYF.